Below, one T cell receptor beta chain is given with its context. Its matching antigen is unknown. Each TCR beta library was made by quantitative 5'-RACE that incorporated molecular barcodes. TCRdb reprocessed the 5' RACE reads via MiXCR and lists one record per CDR3 protein. The data hold 200,000 or so distinct CDR3 sequences, with roughly 24% observed a single time. The record originates from a study of CD8 T cells in ankylosing spondylitis. Looked up from germline, CDR1 is DFQATT and CDR2 is SNEGSKA (reference sequence). This CDR3 spans 17 amino acids. Trimming cost V 0 bases and J 6 bases; bases outside gene matches: 8. General study results and limits: In peripheral blood, disease-linked CD8+ clones occurred at relatively low frequencies. Several of the motif variants were reported before in synovial fluid and blood from reactive arthritis. Enrichment of disease-linked clones was reportedly significant in matched ankylosing spondylitis synovial fluid.

The sample taken for sequencing was blood, either unsorted or a sorted T cell fraction (not recorded which). This clonotype was sampled from a male donor with ankylosing spondylitis or in good health (not recorded which). This sequence joins TRBV20-1 and TRBJ2-1, with TRBD2 matching 13 bases. The chain's CDR3 is CSARDELGLAGPNEQFF. CDR3 sequence (DNA): TGCAGTGCTAGAGATGAGTTGGGACTAGCGGGACCCAATGAGCAGTTCTTC.